Listed below are T cell receptor beta chains from one sample, sequenced in a study of shared clonotypes between healthy human individuals. Sequencing was performed with immunoSEQ multiplex PCR; in TCRdb, only in-frame clones are kept and a portion is missing. The table includes about 2.3 million clones, approximately 93% detected once. The sample comprised naive CD4+ T cells from PBMCs. These receptors were collected from a man younger than 35 in good health. Some clones in this sample may be carry-over from other donors' samples. Each CDR3 is given with its conserved first and last residue.

CASSLMDGTEAFF	TRBJ1-1	TRBV11-2
CASSLSETAETFF	TRBJ1-1	TRBV7-3
CASSSGGDGYTF	TRBJ1-2	TRBV28
CASSALPTARINNEQFF	TRBJ2-1	TRBV6-1
CASSTTGATNEKLFF	TRBJ1-4	TRBV28
CASSPGQGRNYGYTF	TRBJ1-2	TRBV19
CAWSDRGDGYTF	TRBJ1-2	TRBV30
CASSFGYEQFF	TRBJ2-1	TRBV7-2
CASSQQGLKGYEQYF	TRBJ2-7	TRBV4-3
CASTNVNEKLFF	TRBJ1-4	TRBV27
CASSHRGEQFF	TRBJ2-1	TRBV7-6
CASSLEGASVYGYTF	TRBJ1-2	TRBV5-1
CASSERGGEPQHF	TRBJ1-5	TRBV6-1
CASSHKTPAGKNTEAFF	TRBJ1-1	TRBV4-3
CASSLIGWNQETQYF	.	TRBV5-1
CASSISSRGSLYQPQHF	TRBJ1-5	TRBV19
CAWSVGLLNNEQFF	TRBJ2-1	TRBV30
CASSSLAGTGRHEQYF	TRBJ2-7	TRBV28
CAWSTRGDYGYTF	TRBJ1-2	TRBV30
CASSKWGSQTGELFF	TRBJ2-2	TRBV11-2
CSVRGRNLGTEAFF	TRBJ1-1	TRBV29-1
CASSPPPGSADYEQYF	TRBJ2-7	TRBV28
CSVDRLAGGPQETQYF	TRBJ2-5	TRBV29-1
CASSYQAGAGDTQYF	TRBJ2-3	TRBV6-5
CASSPGGRGTGELFF	TRBJ2-2	TRBV5-4
CAWNKAYEQYF	TRBJ2-7	TRBV30
CASTWTVEGTEAFF	TRBJ1-1	TRBV6-5
CASSLGTGAYGYTF	TRBJ1-2	TRBV5-1
CSVSGINQPQHF	TRBJ1-5	TRBV29-1
CATTTWGSSGANVLTF	TRBJ2-6	TRBV15
CASSRRTQETQYF	TRBJ2-5	TRBV28
CASSVELAGIYEQYF	TRBJ2-7	TRBV9
CASSLNGEQYF	TRBJ2-7	TRBV28
CASPFSGRAREQYF	TRBJ2-7	TRBV9
CASSSGQGDNTEAFF	TRBJ1-1	TRBV5-1
CASSREVNYGYTF	TRBJ1-2	TRBV5-1
CASSFSGTSYEQYF	TRBJ2-7	TRBV28
CASSIYPNYEQYF	TRBJ2-7	TRBV5-6
CASSVSPSGMDTQETQYF	TRBJ2-5	TRBV2
CASSRTGEENIQYF	TRBJ2-4	TRBV7-3
CASSYVAGNEQFF	TRBJ2-1	TRBV6-5
CASSQESRIRDRKNTGELFF	TRBJ2-2	TRBV21-1
CASSLSLRPYYEQYF	TRBJ2-7	TRBV7-8
CATNRGEQYF	TRBJ2-7	TRBV28
CASSPRTGNTGELFF	TRBJ2-2	TRBV18
CASRQGWNTEAFF	TRBJ1-1	TRBV2
CASSLFAQLLEQYF	TRBJ2-7	TRBV5-6
CASSSGRHEQYF	TRBJ2-7	TRBV28
CAISDMTEETQYF	TRBJ2-5	TRBV10-3
CASSLVKGGANVLTF	TRBJ2-6	TRBV7-9
CASRGGAYEQYF	TRBJ2-7	TRBV2
CASSPESARFEAFF	TRBJ1-1	TRBV18
CASSSGTGVDQPQHF	TRBJ1-5	TRBV6-6
CAWSVRPGEQYF	TRBJ2-7	TRBV30